This T cell receptor (beta chain) was captured by sequencing in a study of cytomegalovirus exposure and HLA in healthy donors (dated by TCRdb to 2016 to 2017). With regard to the full study: An earlier analysis of under 600 of the donors reported 276 Gb of sequence data and 117 million unique TCR beta sequences from about 200 million T cells. An early release covering roughly 640 HLA-typed donors comprised 250 to 350 gigabases of sequencing data and around 85 million unique TCR sequences. Of the 398 genotyped donors, roughly 80% fell in the genetic ancestry cluster associated with self-reported Caucasian donors. The study aimed to test whether cataloging public T cell receptors could reveal signatures of past pathogen exposure. The T cell repertoires of 666 subjects were profiled by immunosequencing and related to cytomegalovirus serostatus. Along with the roughly 700-subject first cohort, a separate validation cohort of over a hundred different subjects was used. To predict cytomegalovirus infection status, the study brought together high-throughput TCR immunosequencing, statistical association of individual TCRs with disease status, and machine learning. In a later analysis, previously published TCR beta repertoires from about 640 donors were re-analyzed and high-resolution HLA genotyping was added so that TCR occurrence patterns could be studied. The later analysis used no new phenotypic data to find candidate immune exposures, relying instead on TCR beta sequences and their occurrence across donors. An earlier analysis of more than 450 of the donors used high-throughput TCR beta sequencing to judge whether each TCR beta V gene segment behaved as functional or pseudogenic. Donor age, sex, ethnicity and CMV serostatus were compiled alongside the repertoire data. A later genetic analysis took genome-wide SNP genotypes for 398 of the 666 donors and used that subset as a discovery cohort. Every discovery cohort repertoire had been produced on one sequencing platform. Both class I and class II loci were covered by HLA typing, at four-digit resolution. Typing coverage varied by locus: about 620-630 donors for A, B, C, DRB1 and DQB1; approximately 500 for DQA1; over 600 for DPA1; around 490 for DPB1. Roughly 5 DR-DQ haplotypes were handled as single units for association and clustering because linkage in the cohort was strong. On average, around 240,000 unique TCR beta nucleotide sequences were sequenced per donor among fewer than 500 genotyped donors of the cohort, with roughly 18% of those sequences being non-productive. What the study reported, not specific to this receptor: For the cohort, immune exposure information was limited to CMV serostatus. The cohort was sequenced for TCR beta chains only, and without alpha or paired-chain data the features that could be detected were limited. The presence/absence analyses assumed that sequencing depth was roughly uniform across donors, and that assumption may not be true. Cytomegalovirus status was reported to be diagnosed by the classifier with high specificity and sensitivity in both the original and validation cohorts. Correlated functional status among segregating V segments might be attributable to linkage disequilibrium, but an unknown experimental factor could not be ruled out. A later analysis found that HLA-associated TCR beta chains were more clonally expanded and had lower generation probabilities than equally common non-associated chains. Most TCR sequences were seen in very few donors, while some public TCRs were found in many individuals. In vitro tests confirmed that three of the cytomegalovirus-associated TCR beta chains recognize cytomegalovirus antigens. A further reported finding was that TCR beta sequences accurately predicted the HLA-A and HLA-B alleles for most subjects in the first cohort. In a later analysis, several top co-occurrence clusters were reported to appear linked to parvovirus B19, influenza, CMV and Epstein-Barr virus. According to a later genetic analysis, donors in an Asian-associated ancestry cluster had fewer N-insertions in productive TCRs than the approximately 610-donor mean. V-gene and J-gene trimming of TCR beta chains was associated with a missense DCLRE1C variant in a later genetic analysis, and the association was replicated in an independent cohort. The study listed approximately 150 TCR beta chains as associated with cytomegalovirus. According to the authors, the approach could potentially be generalized to other disease states and immunological phenotypes. Some IMGT-functional V segments, including TRBV6-2 and TRBV6-3, could not be distinguished by the 87-base-pair reads and were therefore excluded. Specific HLA alleles were associated with 15,000 to 20,000 TCR beta sequences at a false discovery rate of 0.05 in a later analysis. When HLA alleles, especially DR and DQ, strongly co-occurred, attributing TCR associations to individual alleles was difficult. According to a later analysis, TCR association rates differed among HLA loci, with DRB1 alleles showing the most associated TCRs and HLA-C alleles showing the fewest. According to a later analysis, most CMV-associated TCR beta chains appeared to be HLA-restricted, and the HLA associations seemed to be driven largely by CMV exposure. A cluster of highly shared sequence variants was judged likely to represent a technical artifact of the sequencing pipeline. Because HLA typing was unavailable for some donors at each locus, only the typed subset was used in association tests. An earlier analysis of 587 of the donors showed that most TCR beta V segments appeared in productive rearrangements either about 87% or about 30% of the time, which broadly matched IMGT annotations. Because counts were too low, approximately 18 rarely observed V segments, including chromosome 9 orphons, were excluded from the earlier analysis of roughly 580 of the donors.

In total, about 650 healthy bone marrow donors made up the cohort. At the time of sampling, every cohort member was nominally healthy, though immune exposures that went unrecorded were likely present. The donor was CMV seronegative and was included in the group of several hundred seronegative cohort members. A peripheral blood sample was collected from each donor, and TCR beta sequencing was performed on peripheral blood mononuclear cells. Genomic DNA was extracted from the blood cell samples with the Qiagen DNeasy Blood Extraction Kit. Measured from the cysteine to the phenylalanine, the CDR3 is 13 residues long. Only the CDR3 portion is preserved as DNA: 39 bases, with reading frame beginning at the first base. The junction carries 15 bases between V and J, which are trimmed by 5 bases and 4 bases respectively. CDR1 GTSNPN and CDR2 SVGIG are derived from the germline V gene (reference sequence).

Regarding this clone: Its recognized antigen is unknown. Base quality data are lacking; no much larger clone is found one base away.

The library relied on the immunoSEQ multiplex PCR assay. For the multiplex PCR, a mixture combining 60 forward primers for TCR Vbeta segments and 13 reverse primers for TCR Jbeta segments was used. The CDR3 region of rearranged TCR beta genes was amplified from genomic DNA with a multiplex PCR assay. On the Illumina HiSeq System, the amplified TCR beta libraries were sequenced as 87-base-pair reads. Per the source publication's procedure: A later analysis tallied 75 million to 95 million unique TCR beta chains across the 600 to 700 repertoires, and approximately 9.9 million of those chains were shared by two or more donors. Raw reads were error-corrected and collapsed into unique sequences with a nearest-neighbor algorithm that merged closely related sequences to remove PCR and sequencing errors. To assign V, D and J gene segments, CDR3 sequences were aligned to IMGT reference sequences. For a sequence to be retained, at least a six-nucleotide match to both a V gene segment and a J gene segment was required. Rearrangements were classified as productive when the CDR3 lacked stop codons and remained in frame with V and J, and all other rearrangements were classified as non-productive. Following IMGT convention, CDR3 was defined as the stretch from the second conserved V-encoded cysteine up to the conserved J-encoded phenylalanine. The earlier analysis of about 610 of the donors excluded any sequence lacking an unambiguous match to a single V gene segment. An earlier analysis of a few hundred of the donors classified V segments as functional when productive rearrangements were above 56.7% and as segregating when the standard deviation between donors was above 5%. A statistical classification framework was developed to diagnose cytomegalovirus status using the catalog of TCR beta chain sequences. A later analysis assigned V and J genes by comparing TCR nucleotide sequences with IMGT/GENE-DB human TR gene sequences. The TCRdist pipeline was used in a later analysis to assign CDR3 sequences and most-parsimonious VDJ recombination scenarios. In a later analysis, each TCR beta chain was defined by its CDR3 amino acid sequence together with its V-gene family, and reads without a unique V-gene family were excluded. A later analysis removed 600 or so highly shared, low-generation-probability nucleotide sequences to deal with suspected cross-contamination and a sequencing artifact. A later analysis calculated a clonal expansion index for each public chain from normalized within-repertoire ranks of inferred template counts. In a later analysis, generation probabilities were computed with a VDJ recombination model fitted to out-of-frame rearrangements, and the resulting probabilities were checked against IGoR. A later analysis scored TCR-TCR, TCR-HLA and TCR-CMV co-occurrence with hypergeometric tests, applying a repertoire-size bias correction to TCR pairs. A later analysis estimated false discovery rates by permuting HLA or CMV assignments 20 times. In a later analysis, co-occurring TCRs were grouped with DBSCAN, and TCRdist sequence similarity was added when clustering was performed within HLA-allele-positive subsets. For co-occurrence clustering, repertoires with fewer than 30,000 or more than 120,000 public chains were excluded, along with five or six repertoires with anomalous nucleotide sharing. TCRdb took over this immuneACCESS table, retaining in-frame rearrangements with V and J assigned. Such tables are incomplete; in checked studies, under half of the missing clones stem from an unresolved V gene, and the remainder is unexplained. The V and J calls and the clone size are those of that table, but D and trimming were determined from the DNA. The sample table records around 130,000 clones; 60% to 85% of these occur just once. The ten largest clones take up 1.5% of the sample.

The sequence links TRBV30 to TRBJ2-7; a tentative D match to TRBD1 spans 5 bases. Sequencing was done on a sample of PBMCs. This receptor was obtained from a woman younger than 35 in good health and CMV-seronegative. The DNA sequence is TGTGCCTGGTCCGTGGGGCTACTTTACGAGCAGTACTTC. It codes for CAWSVGLLYEQYF.